This TCR beta chain is drawn from a study of blood T cell repertoires in COVID-19. The assay was immunoSEQ multiplex PCR, and TCRdb's table has in-frame clones only and misses some. In the table there are 250,000 to 350,000 clones, approximately 87% of which are singletons. The germline gives CDR1 KGHSH, CDR2 LQKENI. V dropped 3 bases and J dropped 0 bases, with 11 bases sitting between them. This CDR3 has 15 residues. What was sequenced was peripheral blood. The chain uses TRBV18 and TRBJ1-2; no definite D call. The sequence was obtained from a woman aged 30 to 39 with COVID-19, enrolled during active disease. Here the CDR3 reads CASSPESTSNYGYTF. The CDR3, as DNA: TGTGCCAGCTCACCTGAAAGTACATCTAACTATGGCTACACCTTC.